The sequence of this TCR beta chain was determined in a study of cytomegalovirus exposure and HLA in healthy donors. The CDR3 consists of 15 residues. V lost 6 bases and J lost 2; bases outside the gene matches: 6. Looked up from germline, CDR1 is MDHEN and CDR2 is SYDVKM. Primers included in the PCR were 60 Vbeta and 13 Jbeta primers. This table comes from immunoSEQ multiplex PCR, and its TCRdb copy is limited to in-frame clones, with some not included. The sample shows about 190,000 clones, about 80% of them seen only once. The chain has TRBV28 and TRBJ2-4, with 8 nucleotides matching TRBD1. The sequence was obtained from a woman in her fifties or sixties in good health and CMV-seropositive. Specimen: PBMCs. CDR3 bases: TGTGCCAGCAGCCTCCGGACAGGGACCAAAAACATTCAGTACTTC. Encoded protein: CASSLRTGTKNIQYF.